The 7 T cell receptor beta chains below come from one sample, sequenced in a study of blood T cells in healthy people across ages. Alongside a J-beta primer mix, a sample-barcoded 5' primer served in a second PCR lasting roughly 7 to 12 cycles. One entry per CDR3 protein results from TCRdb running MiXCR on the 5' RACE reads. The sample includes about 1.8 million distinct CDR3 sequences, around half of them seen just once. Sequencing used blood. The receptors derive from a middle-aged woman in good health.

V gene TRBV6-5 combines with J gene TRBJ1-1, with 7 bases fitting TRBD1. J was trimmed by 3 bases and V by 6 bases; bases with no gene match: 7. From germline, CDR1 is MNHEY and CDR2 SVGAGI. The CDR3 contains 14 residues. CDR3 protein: CASRPGGRDTEAFF. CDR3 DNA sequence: TGTGCCAGCAGACCAGGGGGTCGCGACACTGAAGCTTTCTTT.

In nucleotides, the CDR3 is TGTGCCAGCAGTGGACTAGCGATTCACAATGAGCAGTTCTTC. Amino acids: CASSGLAIHNEQFF. The chain links TRBV12-3 or TRBV12-4 to TRBJ2-1, with TRBD2 identical over 9 bases. The CDR3 consists of 14 residues. With 5 bases clipped from V and 5 bases from J, the junction kept 4 bases outside the gene matches.

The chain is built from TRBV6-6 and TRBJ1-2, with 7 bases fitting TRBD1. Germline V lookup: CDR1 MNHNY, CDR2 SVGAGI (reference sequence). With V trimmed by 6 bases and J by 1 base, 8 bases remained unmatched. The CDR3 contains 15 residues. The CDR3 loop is CASRMTGRFNYGYTF. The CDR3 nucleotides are TGTGCCAGCAGAATGACAGGGAGGTTTAACTATGGCTACACCTTC.

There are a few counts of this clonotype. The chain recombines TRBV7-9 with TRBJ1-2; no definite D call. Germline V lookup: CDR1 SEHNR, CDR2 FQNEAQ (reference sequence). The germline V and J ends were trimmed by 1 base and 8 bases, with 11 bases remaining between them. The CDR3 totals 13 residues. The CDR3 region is CASSLEAGGGYTF. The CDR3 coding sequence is TGTGCCAGCAGCTTAGAGGCAGGCGGCGGCTACACCTTC.

DNA for the CDR3: TGCAGTGCTGTCGACAGGGGTGGCTCTTGGGAAAAACTGTTTTTT. Its translation is CSAVDRGGSWEKLFF. The chain has TRBV20-1 and TRBJ1-4, with 8 bases aligning to TRBD1. This CDR3 has 15 residues. Germline V gene data show CDR1 as DFQATT and CDR2 as SNEGSKA (reference sequence). With 5 bases clipped from V and 8 bases from J, the junction kept 13 bases outside the gene matches.

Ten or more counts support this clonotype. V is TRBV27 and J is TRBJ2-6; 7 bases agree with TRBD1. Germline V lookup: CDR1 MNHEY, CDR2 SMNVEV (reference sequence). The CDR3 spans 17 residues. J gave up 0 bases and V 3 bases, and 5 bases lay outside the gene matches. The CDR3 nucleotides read TGTGCCAGCAGTTTTAGGGGGCGCGGCTCTGGGGCCAACGTCCTGACTTTC. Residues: CASSFRGRGSGANVLTF.

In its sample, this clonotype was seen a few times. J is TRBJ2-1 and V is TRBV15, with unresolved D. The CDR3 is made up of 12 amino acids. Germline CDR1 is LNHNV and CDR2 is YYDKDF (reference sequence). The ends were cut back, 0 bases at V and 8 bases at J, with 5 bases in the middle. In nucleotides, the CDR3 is TGTGCCACCAGCAGAGACCTGGATGAGCAGTTCTTC. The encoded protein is CATSRDLDEQFF.